Given below is one T cell receptor beta chain in context. Profiling relied on immunoSEQ multiplex PCR, and the TCRdb table lists in-frame clones only, not all of them. The table shows some 740,000 clones, with more than 85% occurring only once. Naive-designated CD8 cells lacked CD45RO, were positively enriched for CCR7, and omitted terminally differentiated effector memory CD45RA+ cells. This record comes from a study of shared clonotypes between healthy human individuals. This CDR3 is 15 amino acids long. J was trimmed by 1 base and V by 1 base; bases with no gene match: 3. Germline CDR1 SGHAT, CDR2 FQNNGV.

The sequencing sample was made of naive CD8+ T cells sorted from blood. The gene calls are TRBV11-2 and TRBJ2-5; 7 bases agree with TRBD2. The sequence derives from a man aged 25 to 40 in good health. The CDR3 reads CASSLGLASQETQYF. The CDR3 region has the DNA TGTGCCAGCAGCTTAGGACTAGCTTCCCAAGAGACCCAGTACTTC.